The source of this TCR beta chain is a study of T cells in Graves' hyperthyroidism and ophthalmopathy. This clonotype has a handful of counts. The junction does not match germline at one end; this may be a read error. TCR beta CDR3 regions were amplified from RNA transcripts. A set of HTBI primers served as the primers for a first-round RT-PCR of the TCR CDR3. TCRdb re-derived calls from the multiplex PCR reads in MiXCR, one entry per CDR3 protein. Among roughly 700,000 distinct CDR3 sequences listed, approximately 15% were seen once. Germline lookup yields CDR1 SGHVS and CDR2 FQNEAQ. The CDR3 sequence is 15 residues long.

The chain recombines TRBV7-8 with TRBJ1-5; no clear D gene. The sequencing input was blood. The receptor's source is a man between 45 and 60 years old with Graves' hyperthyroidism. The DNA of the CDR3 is TGTGCCAGCAGCTTAGACCCGGGGATGGGTCAGCCCCAGCAATTT. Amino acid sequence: CASSLDPGMGQPQQF.